This T cell receptor (beta chain) was sequenced for a study of CD8+ T cells in alopecia areata. General observations from the study: The link between baseline CD8+ expansion and response remains uncertain with one nonresponder.

RNA extraction was followed by reverse transcription into cDNA, which acted as the sequencing template. Clones were read by immunoSEQ multiplex PCR, and TCRdb kept only the in-frame ones, dropping some. The table records about 160,000 clones, around three fifths of them present only once. Specified treatment: oral pan-JAK inhibitor, 5-10 mg twice daily. Researchers gathered lesional scalp punch biopsies and peripheral blood from patients with alopecia areata. Comment on this clone: Its target is unknown.

This CDR3 is 16 amino acids long. Germline CDR1 GTSNPN, CDR2 SVGIG (reference sequence). After removal of 0 bases from V and 0 bases from J, the junction contained 5 bases not matched to a gene. The sequenced sample was CD4+ T cells sorted from blood, obtained at week 4, from a patient treated with tofacitinib. The chain joins TRBV30 to TRBJ2-3, with 8 positions matching TRBD2. The receptor was derived from a human donor with alopecia areata. In DNA form, the CDR3 reads TGTGCCTGGAGTGTAGATAGCGGGGCTAGCACAGATACGCAGTATTTT. This encodes CAWSVDSGASTDTQYF.